These 7 T cell receptor beta chains share one sample of origin, sequenced in a study of OX40 agonist ivuxolimab in advanced cancers. This table comes from immunoSEQ multiplex PCR, and its TCRdb copy is limited to in-frame clones, with some not included. The table lists about 82,000 clones, 85% to 90% of them singletons. The source material was CD4+ or CD8+ T cells sorted from blood, sampled in a trial of the OX40 agonist ivuxolimab. These receptors all stem from an adult with an advanced solid tumor such as melanoma, head and neck, liver or kidney cancer.

V and J are TRBV12-2 and TRBJ1-5. TRBV12-2 is flagged as a pseudogene. The CDR3 runs to 15 residues. The CDR3 here is CASRLDGVSNQPQHF. CDR3 nucleotide sequence: TGTGCAAGTCGCTTAGACGGGGTTAGCAATCAGCCCCAGCATTTT.

This chain joins TRBV7-2 and TRBJ2-3; 11 nucleotides line up with TRBD2. Trimming at V came to 4 bases and at J to 3 bases, leaving 12 bases not matched to a gene. Germline CDR1 is SGHTA and CDR2 is FQGNSA. The CDR3 consists of 18 residues. CDR3 region: CASSSRGRLAGTTDTQYF. The CDR3 region has the DNA TGTGCCAGCAGCTCTAGGGGCCGACTAGCGGGAACGACAGATACGCAGTATTTT. Using reference TRBV7-2 and TRBJ2-3 for the parts outside the CDR3, the full variable domain is GAGVSQSPSNKVTEKGKDVELRCDPISGHTALYWYRQSLGQGLEFLIYFQGNSAPDKSGLPSDRFSAERTGGSVSTLTIQRTQQEDSAVYLCASSSRGRLAGTTDTQYFGPGTRLTVL.

The J gene is TRBJ2-1, the V gene TRBV4-1, with 8 positions matching TRBD2. Germline loops: CDR1 MGHRA, CDR2 YSYEKL. This CDR3 is 18 amino acids long. Trimming took 0 bases from V and 0 from J; bases not matched to a gene: 7. The CDR3 DNA sequence: TGCGCCAGCAGCCAAGATCCGACTAGCGCGAGCTCCTACAATGAGCAGTTCTTC. Amino acids: CASSQDPTSASSYNEQFF.

The chain employs TRBV7-9 and TRBJ2-2, with TRBD2 matching 8 bases. Germline CDR1 reads SEHNR; CDR2 reads FQNEAQ (reference sequence). V lost 6 bases, J lost 4 bases, and 7 bases stayed unmatched. The CDR3 runs to 15 residues. CDR3 sequence (DNA): TGTGCCAGCAGTTTCGGCGGGGGGTCCACCGGGGAGCTGTTTTTT. Translated: CASSFGGGSTGELFF.

V is TRBV6-5 and J is TRBJ2-7; the D gene is possibly TRBD2 (5 bases). The CDR3 covers 13 residues. V was cut by 0 bases and J by 6 bases, with 9 bases left in between. Germline CDR1 and CDR2: MNHEY and SVGAGI. CDR3 amino acids: CASSYSGEGEQYF. CDR3 DNA: TGTGCCAGCAGTTACTCCGGAGAGGGCGAGCAGTACTTC.

This clone was picked up one time. The genes are TRBV11-3 and TRBJ2-1, with 8 bases lining up with TRBD2. The CDR3 spans 13 residues. The J segment lost 8 bases and the V segment lost 3 bases, leaving 3 bases of the junction unmatched. CDR1 is SGHNT, CDR2 YENEEA, per germline. The CDR3: CASSLPGGDEQFF. CDR3 in DNA: TGTGCCAGCAGCTTGCCGGGGGGGGATGAGCAGTTCTTC. Full variable domain (rest looked up from reference TRBV11-3 and TRBJ2-1): EAGVVQSPRYKIIEKKQPVAFWCNPISGHNTLYWYLQNLGQGPELLIRYENEEAVDDSQLPKDRFSAERLKGVDSTLKIQPAELGDSAVYLCASSLPGGDEQFFGPGTRLTVL.

This clone was seen a handful of times. The genes are TRBV6-5 and TRBJ1-4; a weak D match, TRBD1 (6 bases). V was cut by 6 bases and J by 2 bases, with 10 bases left in between. Looked up from germline, CDR1 is MNHEY and CDR2 is SVGAGI. The CDR3 runs to 14 residues. The CDR3: CASSRQVTNEKLFF. The CDR3 nucleotides are TGTGCCAGCAGCCGACAGGTGACTAATGAAAAACTGTTTTTT.